The T cell receptor beta chain described here comes from a study of blood T cell repertoires in COVID-19. Across the whole study: Nucleic acid was either cDNA or gDNA, and it came from T cells, B-cell-depleted T cells, or PBMCs.

The V segment lost 4 bases and the J segment 3 bases; nucleotides outside the gene matches: 3. CDR1 is LGHNA, CDR2 YNFKEQ, per germline. The CDR3 covers 15 residues. Under the authors' procedure: Nucleated cell counts were estimated from reference gene primer amplification. Sequencing used immunoSEQ multiplex PCR; TCRdb keeps in-frame clones, though not all of them. V, J and clone size were drawn from that table, and D and trimming were deduced from the DNA. The sample lists around 260,000 clones, less than 90% seen once, with under 5% in the top ten. Specimen: peripheral blood. The gene calls are TRBV4-2 and TRBJ2-5, with 12 bases aligning to TRBD2. This TCR was recovered from a man aged 60 to 75 with acute or convalescent COVID-19. DNA for the CDR3: TGTGCCAGCAGCCGTCGGACTAGCGGGGAAGAGACCCAGTACTTC. Translating gives CASSRRTSGEETQYF.